Following are 20 T cell receptor beta chains from one sample sequenced in a study of cytomegalovirus exposure and HLA in healthy donors. In the PCR, 60 Vbeta and 13 Jbeta primers were used. Generated by immunoSEQ multiplex PCR, the TCRdb table keeps only in-frame clones and is missing some. The sample contains roughly 150,000 clones, around two thirds of which appear only once. The sequenced material came from PBMCs. The receptors stem from a man aged 25-45 years in good health and CMV-seropositive.

The chain carries TRBV28 and TRBJ1-5; D is uncertain. From germline, CDR1 is MDHEN and CDR2 SYDVKM. V dropped 2 bases and J dropped 7 bases, with 3 bases sitting between them. This CDR3 has 11 residues. DNA of the CDR3: TGTGCCAGCAGTTTAGGCCAGCCCCAGCATTTT. Its translation is CASSLGQPQHF.

The chain links TRBV4-1 to TRBJ2-7, with TRBD1 as a possible D gene (6 bases). Per germline, CDR1 MGHRA and CDR2 YSYEKL. The CDR3 runs 15 residues. Between the trimmed V and J ends, which lost 4 bases and 0 bases, there was a span of 13 bases. CDR3 in amino acids: CASSPTGQISYEQYF. The CDR3 DNA is TGCGCCAGCAGCCCCACAGGACAGATCTCCTACGAGCAGTACTTC.

A few counts support this clone. The chain is built from TRBV5-1 and TRBJ2-3; possibly TRBD1 for D (6 bases). Germline V gene data show CDR1 as SGHRS and CDR2 as YFSETQ. There are 14 residues in the CDR3. The V end was cut by 4 bases, the J end by 3 bases, with 12 bases between. CDR3 region: CASSADRITDTQYF. The CDR3 bases are TGCGCCAGCAGCGCTGACAGGATAACAGATACGCAGTATTTT.

V gene TRBV28 combines with J gene TRBJ1-2, with D uncertain. This CDR3 region has 16 residues. Trimming pared 4 bases from V and 2 bases from J, leaving 17 bases between. CDR1 is MDHEN, CDR2 SYDVKM, per germline. In DNA, the CDR3 is TGTGCCAGCAGTTCACCCCCAGGCGCCCTAAACTATGGCTACACCTTC. Its translation is CASSSPPGALNYGYTF.

This clone occurred once. The chain carries TRBV9 and TRBJ2-3, with a weak D call TRBD2 (5 bases). Trimming left V 2 bases short and J 2 bases short, with 9 bases between. CDR3 size: 14 residues. Germline-derived CDR1 and CDR2 are SGDLS and YYNGEE. CDR3 sequence reads: CASSVLANTDTQYF. CDR3 nucleotide sequence: TGTGCCAGCAGCGTTCTAGCCAACACAGATACGCAGTATTTT.

The rearrangement uses TRBV19 and TRBJ1-4; D might be TRBD1 (6 bases). V lost 3 bases, J lost 6 bases, and 14 bases lay in between. The CDR3 is 15 residues long. Germline V CDR1 and CDR2: LNHDA, SQIVND (reference sequence). The CDR3 nucleotides are TGTGCCAGTAGTATCCCGGGGGGCGCGGATGAAAAACTGTTTTTT. Translating it yields CASSIPGGADEKLFF.

This clone has a handful of counts. This rearrangement joins TRBV27 to TRBJ1-2; 8 nucleotides match TRBD1. Germline V gene lookup returns CDR1 MNHEY and CDR2 SMNVEV (reference sequence). V shed 3 bases and J 7 bases; nucleotides not matched to a gene: 4. The CDR3 has 13 residues. The CDR3 DNA reads as TGTGCCAGCAGTTTGGGCAGGGGGCGTGGCTACACCTTC. Its protein product is CASSLGRGRGYTF.

The CDR3 bases are TGTGCCACCGAGACAGGGAGAGTCTCTCAGCCCCAGCATTTT. Protein sequence: CATETGRVSQPQHF. The chain carries TRBV6-5 and TRBJ1-5; TRBD1 aligns across 7 bases. This CDR3 contains 14 residues. After removal of 10 bases from V and 6 bases from J, the junction contained 12 bases not matched to a gene. Germline values: CDR1 MNHEY, CDR2 SVGAGI.

The chain recombines TRBV7-2 with TRBJ2-4; D perhaps matches TRBD2 (5 bases). Trimming took off 1 base at V and 8 bases at J, with 12 bases between the two ends. Germline CDR1 SGHTA, CDR2 FQGNSA. The CDR3 extends over 14 amino acids. The CDR3 sequence is CASSLGLGKDIQYF. CDR3 bases: TGTGCCAGCAGCTTAGGCCTCGGGAAGGACATTCAGTACTTC.

This clone was detected only a few times. The chain carries TRBV5-6 and TRBJ2-1, with TRBD2 matching 10 bases. Germline V gives CDR1 SGHDT, CDR2 YYEEEE. Trimming at V came to 0 bases and at J to 6 bases, leaving 3 bases not matched to a gene. The CDR3 covers 15 residues. The DNA for the CDR3 is TGTGCCAGCAGCTTGGAACTAGCGGGACTCAATGAGCAGTTCTTC. This gives the protein CASSLELAGLNEQFF.

CDR3 amino acids: CASSIQENTEAFF. CDR3 coding DNA: TGTGCCAGCAGCATACAGGAGAACACTGAAGCTTTCTTT. The chain couples TRBV5-5 to TRBJ1-1; possible D gene TRBD1, 5 bases. This CDR3 region has 13 residues. Germline V gene sequence: CDR1 SGHKS, CDR2 YYEKEE (reference sequence). The V end was cut by 4 bases, the J end by 1 base, with 8 bases between. Looking up the rest from reference TRBV5-5 and TRBJ1-1 gives the full variable domain: DAGVTQSPTHLIKTRGQQVTLRCSPISGHKSVSWYQQVLGQGPQFIFQYYEKEERGRGNFPDRFSARQFPNYSSELNVNALLLGDSALYLCASSIQENTEAFFGQGTRLTVV.

There are a few counts of this clone. V usage is TRBV11-3 and J usage is TRBJ2-4, with D tentatively TRBD2 (5 bases). Looked up from germline, CDR1 is SGHNT and CDR2 is YENEEA. There are 14 residues in the CDR3. Trimming pared 2 bases from V and 2 bases from J, leaving 7 bases between. CDR3 sequence (DNA): TGTGCCAGCAGCTTAACCGGGACCAAAAACATTCAGTACTTC. It yields the protein CASSLTGTKNIQYF.

The chain employs TRBV7-2 and TRBJ1-5, with a weak D call TRBD1 (5 bases). The CDR3 is 16 residues long. V lost 1 base, J lost 0 bases, and 10 bases lay in between. The germline V gene has CDR1 SGHTA and CDR2 FQGNSA. For the CDR3, the DNA is TGTGCCAGCAGCTTAGACGGGGGAGGTAGCAATCAGCCCCAGCATTTT. It codes for CASSLDGGGSNQPQHF.

This clone was recorded only once. The CDR3 region is CASSYGGGKYQETQYF. The CDR3 nucleotides read TGTGCCAGCAGTTACGGGGGGGGGAAGTACCAAGAGACCCAGTACTTC. The gene calls are TRBV6-6 and TRBJ2-5; 7 bases fit TRBD2. Germline assignment: CDR1 MNHNY and CDR2 SVGAGI (reference sequence). CDR3 length: 16 residues. V was clipped by 2 bases and J by 0 bases; unmatched bases: 6.

The chain recombines TRBV7-6 with TRBJ2-1; possibly TRBD1 for D (5 bases). The CDR3 extends over 15 amino acids. V lost 5 bases and J 8 bases, leaving 19 bases between the germline ends. The V gene's germline CDR1 is SGHVS and CDR2 FNYEAQ. The CDR3 DNA reads as TGTGCCAGCAGCCTGAGCAACCAGGGATTACATGAGCAGTTCTTC. This translates into CASSLSNQGLHEQFF. Variable domain in full (rest from reference TRBV7-6 and TRBJ2-1): GAGVSQSPRYKVTKRGQDVALRCDPISGHVSLYWYRQALGQGPEFLTYFNYEAQQDKSGLPNDRFSAERPEGSISTLTIQRTEQRDSAMYRCASSLSNQGLHEQFFGPGTRLTVL.

V gene TRBV2 combines with J gene TRBJ2-7; weak D call: TRBD1 (5 bases). The CDR3 totals 13 residues. Germline V CDR1 and CDR2: SNHLY, FYNNEI. The V end lost 10 bases, the J end lost 3 bases, and 16 bases lay between the germline ends. CDR3 in DNA: TGTGCCATACAACAGGAAATAAACTACGAGCAGTACTTC. Its translation is CAIQQEINYEQYF.

This clone was found a few times. The chain uses TRBV27 and TRBJ1-6, with a tentative D call TRBD1 (5 bases). V lost 7 bases, J lost 7 bases, and 20 bases lay in between. Germline V gene sequence: CDR1 MNHEY, CDR2 SMNVEV (reference sequence). The CDR3 sequence is 16 residues long. DNA for the CDR3: TGTGCCAGCACCCCAGGCAGGGCCCCTCGAAATTCACCCCTCCACTTT. Encoded protein: CASTPGRAPRNSPLHF.

The chain couples TRBV15 to TRBJ1-1; D may be TRBD1 (5 bases). V lost 6 bases and J 11 bases, leaving 16 bases between the germline ends. The CDR3 is 12 residues long. The germline V gene has CDR1 LNHNV and CDR2 YYDKDF (reference sequence). CDR3 bases: TGTGCCACCAGACCTTCCGCAGGGAGGGCTTTCTTT. It codes for CATRPSAGRAFF.

The V call is TRBV2, the J call TRBJ1-4; D unclear. V was trimmed by 11 bases and J by 4 bases, leaving 11 bases between them. In germline, CDR1 is SNHLY, CDR2 FYNNEI. The CDR3 spans 12 residues. The CDR3 protein is CALRRDNEKLFF. Written as DNA, the CDR3 is TGTGCCCTCAGGCGGGATAATGAAAAACTGTTTTTT.

About this clone itself: The same CDR3 is also encoded by other DNA sequences in this sample. V gene TRBV7-3 combines with J gene TRBJ1-5; a weak D match, TRBD1 (5 bases). V lost 1 base and J lost 5, with 6 bases in between. The CDR3 is 13 amino acids. Germline CDR1 and CDR2: SGHTA and FQGTGA. CDR3 sequence: CASSLSRDQPQHF. As DNA, the CDR3 is TGTGCCAGCAGCTTAAGCAGGGATCAGCCCCAGCATTTT. The entire variable domain, with the rest obtained from reference TRBV7-3 and TRBJ1-5, is as follows: GAGVSQTPSNKVTEKGKYVELRCDPISGHTALYWYRQSLGQGPEFLIYFQGTGAADDSGLPNDRFFAVRPEGSVSTLKIQRTERGDSAVYLCASSLSRDQPQHFGDGTRLSIL.